This T cell receptor beta chain originates from a study of molecular identifiers for immune sequencing clone quantification. Study-wide context: Five portions were made in replicates from RNA of roughly 21,000 or 96,000 naive CD8 cells, and four underwent sequencing. The study, taken as a whole, reports: Clone sizes that are highly expanded could be underestimated when identical TCR molecules share a barcode. The share of molecules held by clones above 20 RNA copies was over 99% in effector cells and under 1% in naive cells.

It was with previously described methods and listed TCR primers that bulk TCR libraries were made. MiXCR, run by TCRdb on the PCR reads, gives a single entry per CDR3 protein. The table records about half a million distinct CDR3 sequences, less than 30% of them present only once. V was cut by 1 base and J by 3 bases, with 16 bases left in between. CDR1 SGHTA and CDR2 FQGNSA come from the germline V gene. The CDR3 runs to 17 residues. This clonotype appeared many times. Its antigen is undetermined. The source is a human donor in good health. Some libraries in this study had Jurkat cell RNA spiked in. What was sequenced was naive CD8+ T cells from blood, with Jurkat cell RNA spiked in. Indicated subset: FACS-sorted CD8+CD4-CCR7+CD45RA+ naive T cells. The chain employs TRBV7-2 and TRBJ2-4; D is possibly TRBD1 (5 bases). The CDR3 nucleotides read TGTGCCAGCAGCTTAGACAGGATCGTCCCTGGCAAAAACATTCAGTACTTC. Its protein product is CASSLDRIVPGKNIQYF.